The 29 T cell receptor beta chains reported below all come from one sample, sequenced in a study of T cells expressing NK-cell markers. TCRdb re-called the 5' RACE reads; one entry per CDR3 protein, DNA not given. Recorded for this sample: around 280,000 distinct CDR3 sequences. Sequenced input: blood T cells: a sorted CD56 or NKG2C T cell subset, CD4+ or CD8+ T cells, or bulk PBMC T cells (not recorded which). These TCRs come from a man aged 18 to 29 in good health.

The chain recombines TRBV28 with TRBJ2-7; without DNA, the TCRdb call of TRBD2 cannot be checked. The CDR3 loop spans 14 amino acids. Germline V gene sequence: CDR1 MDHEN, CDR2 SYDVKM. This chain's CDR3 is CASTIGGGGSEQYF.

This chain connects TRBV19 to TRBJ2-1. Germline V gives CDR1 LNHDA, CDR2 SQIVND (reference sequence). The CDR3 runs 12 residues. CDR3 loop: CASKPGVNEQFF.

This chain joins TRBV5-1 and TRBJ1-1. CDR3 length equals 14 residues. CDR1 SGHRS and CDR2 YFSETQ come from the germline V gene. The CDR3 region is CASSFSGLQTEAFF.

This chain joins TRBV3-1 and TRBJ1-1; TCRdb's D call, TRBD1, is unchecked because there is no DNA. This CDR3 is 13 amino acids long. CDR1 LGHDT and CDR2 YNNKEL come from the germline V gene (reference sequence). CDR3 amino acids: CASSQGQVGGAFF.

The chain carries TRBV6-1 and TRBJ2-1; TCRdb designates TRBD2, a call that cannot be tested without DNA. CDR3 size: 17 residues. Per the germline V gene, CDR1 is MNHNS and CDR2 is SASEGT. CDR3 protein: CASDERTAGGSYNEQFF.

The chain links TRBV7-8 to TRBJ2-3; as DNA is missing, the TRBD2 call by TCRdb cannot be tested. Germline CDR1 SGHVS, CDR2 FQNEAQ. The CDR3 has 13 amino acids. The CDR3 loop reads CASSLNSGAAQYF.

The CDR3 is CAISVSRGPDTGELFF. The chain uses TRBV10-3 and TRBJ2-2; TCRdb designates TRBD1, a call that cannot be tested without DNA. Germline CDR1 and CDR2: ENHRY and SYGVKD. CDR3 length: 16 residues.

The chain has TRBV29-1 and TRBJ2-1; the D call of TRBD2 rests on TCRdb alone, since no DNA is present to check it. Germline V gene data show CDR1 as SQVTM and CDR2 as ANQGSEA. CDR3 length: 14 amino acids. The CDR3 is CSVDVRTNYNEQFF.

The CDR3 sequence: CASTESTNPLKTGELFF. The rearrangement uses TRBV12-3 or TRBV12-4 and TRBJ2-2. The CDR3 covers 17 residues.

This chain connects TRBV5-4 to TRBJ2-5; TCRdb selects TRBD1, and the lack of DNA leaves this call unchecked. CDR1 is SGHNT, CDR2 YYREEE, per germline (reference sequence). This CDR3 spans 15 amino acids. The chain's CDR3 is CASSLYGHKQETQYF.

The CDR3 spells CASSSSGTSGKYNEQFF. J is TRBJ2-1 and V is TRBV7-7; the TCRdb call, TRBD2, lacks DNA for checking. CDR1 SSHAT and CDR2 FNYEAQ come from the germline V gene (reference sequence). This CDR3 region has 17 residues.

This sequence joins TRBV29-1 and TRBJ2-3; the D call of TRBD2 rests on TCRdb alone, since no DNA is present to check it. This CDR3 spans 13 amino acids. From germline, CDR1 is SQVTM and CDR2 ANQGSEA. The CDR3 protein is CSVGTSGSTRQYF.

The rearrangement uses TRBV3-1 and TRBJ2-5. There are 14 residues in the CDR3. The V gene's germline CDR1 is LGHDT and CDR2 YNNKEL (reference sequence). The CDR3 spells CASSHRMSQETQYF.

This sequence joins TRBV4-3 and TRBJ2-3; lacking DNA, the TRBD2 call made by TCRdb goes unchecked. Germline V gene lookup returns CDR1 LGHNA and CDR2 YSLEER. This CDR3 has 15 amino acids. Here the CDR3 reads CASSQETSGTDTQYF.

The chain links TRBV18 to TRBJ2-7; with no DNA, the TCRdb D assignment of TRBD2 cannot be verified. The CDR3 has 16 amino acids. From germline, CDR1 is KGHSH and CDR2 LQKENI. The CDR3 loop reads CASSPELGLAGGEQYF.

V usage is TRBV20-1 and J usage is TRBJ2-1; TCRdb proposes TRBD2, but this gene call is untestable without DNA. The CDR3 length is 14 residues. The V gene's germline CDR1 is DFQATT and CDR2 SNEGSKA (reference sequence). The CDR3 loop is CSARYSGRAYEQFF.

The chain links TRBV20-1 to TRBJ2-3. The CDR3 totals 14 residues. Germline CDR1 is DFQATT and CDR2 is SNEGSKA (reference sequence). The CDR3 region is CSASHGQSTDTQYF.

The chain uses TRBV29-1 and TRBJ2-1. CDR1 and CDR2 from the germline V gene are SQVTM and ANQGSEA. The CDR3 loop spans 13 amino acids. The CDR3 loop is CSVSGELYNEQFF.

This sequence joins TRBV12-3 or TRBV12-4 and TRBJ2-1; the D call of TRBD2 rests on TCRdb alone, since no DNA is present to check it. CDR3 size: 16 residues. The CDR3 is CASRHTGLAGDNEQFF.

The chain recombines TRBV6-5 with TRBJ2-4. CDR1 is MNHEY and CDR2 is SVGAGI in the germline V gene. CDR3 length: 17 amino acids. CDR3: CASSYLGRRGAKNIQYF.

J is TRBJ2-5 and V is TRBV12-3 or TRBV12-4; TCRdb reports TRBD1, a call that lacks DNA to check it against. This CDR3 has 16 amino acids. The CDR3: CASSFTGQGKGETQYF.

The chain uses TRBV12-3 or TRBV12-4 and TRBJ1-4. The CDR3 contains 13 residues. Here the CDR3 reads CASSRSLGEKLFF.

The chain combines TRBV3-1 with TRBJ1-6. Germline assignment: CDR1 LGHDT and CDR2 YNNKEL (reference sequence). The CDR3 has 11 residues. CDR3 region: CASSHGWPLHF.

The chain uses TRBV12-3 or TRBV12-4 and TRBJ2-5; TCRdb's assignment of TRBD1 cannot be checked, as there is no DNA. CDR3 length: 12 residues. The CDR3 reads CASTKGKETQYF.

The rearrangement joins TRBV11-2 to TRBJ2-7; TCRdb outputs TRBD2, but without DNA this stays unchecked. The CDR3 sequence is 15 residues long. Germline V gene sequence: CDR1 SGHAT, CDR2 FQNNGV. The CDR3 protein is CASSLGLAETYEQYF. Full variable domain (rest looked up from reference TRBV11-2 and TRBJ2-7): EAGVAQSPRYKIIEKRQSVAFWCNPISGHATLYWYQQILGQGPKLLIQFQNNGVVDDSQLPKDRFSAERLKGVDSTLKIQPAKLEDSAVYLCASSLGLAETYEQYFGPGTRLTVT.

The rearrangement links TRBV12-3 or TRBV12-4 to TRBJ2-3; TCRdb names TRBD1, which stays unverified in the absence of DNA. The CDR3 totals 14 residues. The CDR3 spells CASRGTGTTDTQYF.

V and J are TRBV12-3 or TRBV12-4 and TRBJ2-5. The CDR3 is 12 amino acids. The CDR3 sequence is CASTELGSTQYF.

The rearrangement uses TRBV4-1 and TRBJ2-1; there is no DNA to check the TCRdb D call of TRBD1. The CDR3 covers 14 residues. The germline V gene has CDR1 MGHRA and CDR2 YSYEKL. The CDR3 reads CASSQDTGEVEQFF.

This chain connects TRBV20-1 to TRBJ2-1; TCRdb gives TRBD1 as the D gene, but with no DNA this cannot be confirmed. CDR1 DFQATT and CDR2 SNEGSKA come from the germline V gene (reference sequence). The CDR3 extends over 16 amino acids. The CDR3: CSAPPSGGSYFHEQFF.